This T cell receptor beta chain emerged from a study of T cell repertoires in cytomegalovirus infection. This clonotype was seen at least ten times. Antigen unknown. Study-wide results and limits: HLA-C-restricted CMV clonotypes gave the most frequent clonotype in two of eight donors. CMV carriers with the relevant HLA were identified by cumulative public TCR beta family frequency.

TCRdb itself ran the reads through MiXCR, one entry per CDR3 protein. The sample lists more than 200,000 distinct CDR3 sequences, approximately 9.1% occurring once. This TCR derives from a human donor in good health (CMV status not recorded). Some clones in this sample may be carry-over from other donors' samples. The sequencing sample was made of PBMCs.

CDR3 loop: CASRWDRASYGYTF. The CDR3 DNA reads TGTGCCAGCAGATGGGACAGGGCCTCATATGGCTACACCTTC. This chain connects TRBV28 to TRBJ1-2, with 9 bases lining up with TRBD1. J gave up 5 bases and V 6 bases, and 7 bases lay outside the gene matches. CDR1 is MDHEN, CDR2 SYDVKM, per germline. This CDR3 has 14 amino acids.